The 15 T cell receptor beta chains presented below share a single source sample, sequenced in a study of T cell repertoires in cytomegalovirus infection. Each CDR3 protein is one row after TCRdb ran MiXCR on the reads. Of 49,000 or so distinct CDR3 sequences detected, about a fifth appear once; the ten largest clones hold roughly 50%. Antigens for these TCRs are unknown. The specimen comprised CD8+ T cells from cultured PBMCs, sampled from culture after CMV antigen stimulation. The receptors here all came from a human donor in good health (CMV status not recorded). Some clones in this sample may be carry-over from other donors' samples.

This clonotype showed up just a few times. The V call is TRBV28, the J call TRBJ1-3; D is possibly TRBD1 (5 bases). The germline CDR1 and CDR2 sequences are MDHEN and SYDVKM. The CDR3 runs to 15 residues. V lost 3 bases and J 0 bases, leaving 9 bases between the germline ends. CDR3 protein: CASSFTGGSGNTIYF. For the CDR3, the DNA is TGTGCCAGCAGTTTTACAGGTGGCTCTGGAAACACCATATATTTT.

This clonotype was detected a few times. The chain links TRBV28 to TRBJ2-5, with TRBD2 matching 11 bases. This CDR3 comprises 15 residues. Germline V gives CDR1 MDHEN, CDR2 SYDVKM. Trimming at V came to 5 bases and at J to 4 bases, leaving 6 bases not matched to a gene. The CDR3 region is CASSRLAGPRETQYF. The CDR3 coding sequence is TGTGCCAGCAGTCGACTAGCGGGGCCCCGAGAGACCCAGTACTTC. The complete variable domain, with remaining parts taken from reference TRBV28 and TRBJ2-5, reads DVKVTQSSRYLVKRTGEKVFLECVQDMDHENMFWYRQDPGLGLRLIYFSYDVKMKEKGDIPEGYSVSREKKERFSLILESASTNQTSMYLCASSRLAGPRETQYFGPGTRLLVL.

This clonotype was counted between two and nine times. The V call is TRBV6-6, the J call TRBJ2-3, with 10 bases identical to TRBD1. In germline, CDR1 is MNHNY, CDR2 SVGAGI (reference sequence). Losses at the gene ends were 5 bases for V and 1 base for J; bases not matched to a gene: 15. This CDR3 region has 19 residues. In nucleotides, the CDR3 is TGTGCCAGCAGTCGAACGACCCTGGACAGGGGGTATGGCACAGATACGCAGTATTTT. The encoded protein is CASSRTTLDRGYGTDTQYF.

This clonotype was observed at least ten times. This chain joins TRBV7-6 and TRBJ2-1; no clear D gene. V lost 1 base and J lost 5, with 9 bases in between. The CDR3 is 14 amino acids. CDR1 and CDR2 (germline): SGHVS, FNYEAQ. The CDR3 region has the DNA TGTGCCAGCAGCTTAGTGACGGGCAACAATGAGCAGTTCTTC. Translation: CASSLVTGNNEQFF.

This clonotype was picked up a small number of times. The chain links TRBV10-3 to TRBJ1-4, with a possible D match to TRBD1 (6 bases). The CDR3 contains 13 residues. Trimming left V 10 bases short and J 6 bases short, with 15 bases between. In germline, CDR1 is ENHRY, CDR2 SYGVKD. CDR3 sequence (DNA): TGTGCCACCATGGTGGGGGCGCATGAAAAACTGTTTTTT. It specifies CATMVGAHEKLFF.

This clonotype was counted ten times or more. In nucleotides, the CDR3 is TGTGCCAGCAGTGACTCTAGTATCTCTGAAGCTTTCTTT. The encoded protein is CASSDSSISEAFF. The chain links TRBV6-4 to TRBJ1-1; D call uncertain. The CDR3 covers 13 residues. Germline V gene lookup returns CDR1 MRHNA and CDR2 SNTAGT. V dropped 0 bases and J dropped 6 bases, with 8 bases sitting between them.

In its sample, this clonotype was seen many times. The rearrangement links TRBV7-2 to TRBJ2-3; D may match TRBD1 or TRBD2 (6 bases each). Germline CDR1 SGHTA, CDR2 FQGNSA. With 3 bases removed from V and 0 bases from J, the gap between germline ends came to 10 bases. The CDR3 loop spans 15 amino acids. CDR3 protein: CASSFRGRSTDTQYF. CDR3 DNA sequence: TGTGCCAGCAGCTTTAGGGGGAGGAGCACAGATACGCAGTATTTT. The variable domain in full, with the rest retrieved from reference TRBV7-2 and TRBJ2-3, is GAGVSQSPSNKVTEKGKDVELRCDPISGHTALYWYRQSLGQGLEFLIYFQGNSAPDKSGLPSDRFSAERTGGSVSTLTIQRTQQEDSAVYLCASSFRGRSTDTQYFGPGTRLTVL.

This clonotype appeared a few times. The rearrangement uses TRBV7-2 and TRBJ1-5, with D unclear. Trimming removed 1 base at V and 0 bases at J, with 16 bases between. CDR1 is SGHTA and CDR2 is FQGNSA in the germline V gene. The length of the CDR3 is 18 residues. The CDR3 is CASSLDPDSWDSNQPQHF. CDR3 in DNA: TGTGCCAGCAGCTTAGATCCAGACTCCTGGGATAGCAATCAGCCCCAGCATTTT. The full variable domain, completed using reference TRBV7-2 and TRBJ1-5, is GAGVSQSPSNKVTEKGKDVELRCDPISGHTALYWYRQSLGQGLEFLIYFQGNSAPDKSGLPSDRFSAERTGGSVSTLTIQRTQQEDSAVYLCASSLDPDSWDSNQPQHFGDGTRLSIL.

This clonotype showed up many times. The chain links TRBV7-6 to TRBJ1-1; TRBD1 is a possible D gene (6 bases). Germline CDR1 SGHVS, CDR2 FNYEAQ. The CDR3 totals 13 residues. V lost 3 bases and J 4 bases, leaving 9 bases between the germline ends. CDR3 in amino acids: CASSLGASTEAFF. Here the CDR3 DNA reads TGTGCCAGCAGCTTGGGGGCAAGCACTGAAGCTTTCTTT.

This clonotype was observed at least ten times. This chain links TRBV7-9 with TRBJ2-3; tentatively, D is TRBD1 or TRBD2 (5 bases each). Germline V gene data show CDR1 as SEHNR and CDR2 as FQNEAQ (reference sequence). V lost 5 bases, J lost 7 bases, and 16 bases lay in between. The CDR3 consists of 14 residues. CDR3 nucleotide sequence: TGTGCCAGCAGCGCATGGGACCGCGGAAATACGCAGTATTTT. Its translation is CASSAWDRGNTQYF.

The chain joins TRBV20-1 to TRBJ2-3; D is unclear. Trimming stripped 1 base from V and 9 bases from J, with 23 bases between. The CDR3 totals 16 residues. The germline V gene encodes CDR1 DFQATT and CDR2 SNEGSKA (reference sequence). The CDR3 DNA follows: TGCAGTGCTAGAGCCCCGGACCCCACTATTGGAAGGACGCAGTATTTT. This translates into CSARAPDPTIGRTQYF.

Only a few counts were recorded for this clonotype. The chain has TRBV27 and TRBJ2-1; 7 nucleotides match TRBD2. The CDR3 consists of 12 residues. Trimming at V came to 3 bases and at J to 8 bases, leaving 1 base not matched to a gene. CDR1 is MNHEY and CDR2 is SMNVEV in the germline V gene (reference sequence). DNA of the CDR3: TGTGCCAGCAGTTTGGGGGGGTATGAGCAGTTCTTC. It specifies CASSLGGYEQFF.

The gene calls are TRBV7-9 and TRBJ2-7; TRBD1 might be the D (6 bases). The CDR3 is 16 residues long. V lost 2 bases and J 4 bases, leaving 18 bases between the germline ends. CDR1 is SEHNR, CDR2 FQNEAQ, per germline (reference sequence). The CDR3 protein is CASSLFSAGEGYEQYF. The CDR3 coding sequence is TGTGCCAGCAGCTTATTTTCGGCAGGGGAAGGTTACGAGCAGTACTTC.

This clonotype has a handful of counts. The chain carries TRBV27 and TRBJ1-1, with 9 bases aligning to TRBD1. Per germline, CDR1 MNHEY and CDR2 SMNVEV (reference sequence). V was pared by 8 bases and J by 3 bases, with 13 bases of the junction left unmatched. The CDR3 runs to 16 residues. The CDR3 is CASSPQGARRDTEAFF. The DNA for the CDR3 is TGTGCCAGCTCACCACAGGGGGCGAGACGGGACACTGAAGCTTTCTTT.

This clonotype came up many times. The CDR3 loop is CASRPSPGDTQYF. The CDR3 DNA follows: TGTGCCAGCAGGCCAAGTCCCGGTGATACGCAGTATTTT. This sequence joins TRBV12-3 or TRBV12-4 and TRBJ2-3; D not resolved. This CDR3 has 13 amino acids. Trimming shortened V by 6 bases and J by 6 bases, and 13 bases separated the two germline ends.